This TCR beta chain was observed in a study of T cells in women clearing cervical HPV infection. Study-level results: Controls had more TRBV6-7 (approximately 0.16%) than cases (roughly 0.11%). CIN3+ cases had significantly higher TCR repertoire richness than controls, but evenness did not differ.

Concerning this clone itself: Its cognate antigen is unknown. The read stops 3 residues short of the end of the CDR3; the missing end is completed from the germline J gene.

TCR beta CDR3 amplified by multiplex PCR from approximately 1,100 ng genomic DNA. Profiled with immunoSEQ multiplex PCR; TCRdb holds only in-frame clones, not every one. The table gives around 39,000 clones; the top ten clones make up under 7% of it. Germline V gene lookup returns CDR1 KGHSH and CDR2 LQKENI. The CDR3 totals 15 residues. The chain recombines TRBV18 with TRBJ2-4; TRBD1 aligns across 8 bases. The source is a woman between 18 and 70 years old with a cervical HPV16 infection that either progressed to CIN3+ or cleared (not recorded which). Sample: blood buffy coat. The CDR3 bases that were read are TGTGCCAGCTCAGCGTTGGCAGGGGGCTACTATGGT. Its protein product is CASSALAGGYYG. The whole CDR3 sequence reads CASSALAGGYYGQYF.